This T cell receptor beta chain was sequenced during a study of neurological immune-mediated disorders. The sample's time point: longitudinal time-point 1 (baseline). For the unsorted libraries, 2 million PBMCs stored at -80 C served as input. Germline V lookup: CDR1 SGHVS, CDR2 FQNEAQ. The CDR3 loop spans 14 amino acids. The ends were cut back, 6 bases at V and 2 bases at J, with 12 bases in the middle. This clonotype was counted many times. What it binds is unknown. 5'RACE generated cDNA with 10-nucleotide random UMIs. TCRdb ran MiXCR on the 5' RACE reads and lists one entry per CDR3 protein. The table records tens of thousands of distinct CDR3 sequences, roughly 10% of them present only once. The study's findings and limits: No sharing of CDR3 amino acid sequences was observed among expanded clones across subjects, suggesting private repertoires in all groups.

This TCR was sampled from a male donor with HTLV-1-associated myelopathy (HAM/TSP). What was sequenced was PBMCs. The chain employs TRBV7-8 and TRBJ2-3, with a possible D match to TRBD2 (5 bases). DNA for the CDR3: TGTGCCAGCAGATATCAGCGGAACACAGATACGCAGTATTTT. Protein product: CASRYQRNTDTQYF.